The next 32 T cell receptor beta chains were all read from a single sample in a study of T cells in tumors and immune-related adverse events. TCRdb's table, derived via immunoSEQ multiplex PCR, lists solely in-frame clones and lacks some. The repertoire consists of about 22,000 clones, with approximately 90% occurring once and the leading ten covering around 1.5%. This material consisted of lymph node tissue, taken from a patient treated with anti-PD-1 therapy. These receptors all come from a female donor with metastatic renal cell carcinoma.

This clone came up once. This rearrangement joins TRBV5-6 to TRBJ1-1; the D gene is possibly TRBD1 (5 bases). The CDR3 runs 16 residues. With 2 bases removed from V and 2 bases from J, the gap between germline ends came to 16 bases. Germline V gene sequence: CDR1 SGHDT, CDR2 YYEEEE. The CDR3 DNA sequence: TGTGCCAGCAGCTTATGGGGGATTCGGCAAAACACTGAAGCTTTCTTT. It codes for CASSLWGIRQNTEAFF.

The rearrangement uses TRBV19 and TRBJ2-5; a weak D match, TRBD1 (5 bases). Germline V CDR1 and CDR2: LNHDA, SQIVND (reference sequence). Trimming stripped 3 bases from V and 2 bases from J, with 7 bases between. The CDR3 contains 13 residues. This CDR3 is CASSMTEQETQYF. The CDR3 DNA follows: TGTGCCAGTAGTATGACAGAACAAGAGACCCAGTACTTC.

This chain connects TRBV21-1 to TRBJ1-3; TRBD1 is the table's D call, not checked against the DNA. TRBV21-1 is a listed pseudogene. CDR3 length: 15 residues. DNA for the CDR3: TGTGCCAGCAGCAGAACAGGGGAGGCTGGAAACACCATATATTTT. This encodes CASSRTGEAGNTIYF.

The genes are TRBV15 and TRBJ1-2; TRBD1 matches 9 bases. The J segment lost 2 bases and the V segment lost 7 bases, leaving 5 bases of the junction unmatched. The germline V gene has CDR1 LNHNV and CDR2 YYDKDF (reference sequence). CDR3 size: 14 residues. The CDR3 nucleotides read TGTGCCACCACCCCGGACAGGGGCAACTATGGCTACACCTTC. This codes for CATTPDRGNYGYTF.

The J gene is TRBJ2-7, the V gene TRBV11-2; 7 nucleotides align to TRBD2. The CDR3 covers 19 residues. The germline V gene encodes CDR1 SGHAT and CDR2 FQNNGV. V lost 1 base to trimming and J lost 2 bases; unmatched junction nucleotides: 17. The CDR3 region has the DNA TGTGCCAGCAGCTTAGCGGTCGGGTGGGGACTACGACTTCCCTACGAGCAGTACTTC. Translated: CASSLAVGWGLRLPYEQYF.

The V gene is TRBV5-4, the J gene TRBJ1-6, with 10 nucleotides matching TRBD1. V was pared by 3 bases and J by 0 bases, with 6 bases of the junction left unmatched. Germline CDR1 and CDR2: SGHNT and YYREEE (reference sequence). There are 18 residues in the CDR3. The CDR3 loop is CASSWGQGYFSYNSPLHF. As DNA, the CDR3 is TGTGCCAGCAGCTGGGGACAGGGGTATTTCTCCTATAATTCACCCCTCCACTTT.

The rearrangement joins TRBV9 to TRBJ2-5, with D uncertain. Trimming cost V 3 bases and J 5 bases, with 17 bases left between them. The CDR3 is 15 residues long. From germline, CDR1 is SGDLS and CDR2 YYNGEE. The chain's CDR3 is CASSDALNPGETQYF. The CDR3 DNA follows: TGTGCCAGCAGCGACGCCCTTAACCCCGGGGAGACCCAGTACTTC.

This clone has just one count. The DNA of the CDR3 is TGTGCCAGCTCGCTGCTCGGCGGGAGGGCCCATGAGCAGTTCTTC. It translates to CASSLLGGRAHEQFF. The chain links TRBV11-3 to TRBJ2-1; TRBD2 aligns across 9 bases. The V segment lost 8 bases and the J segment 8 bases; nucleotides outside the gene matches: 13. The CDR3 is made up of 15 amino acids. CDR1 and CDR2 from the germline V gene are SGHNT and YENEEA.

The chain links TRBV2 to TRBJ1-2; D remains ambiguous. Germline values: CDR1 SNHLY, CDR2 FYNNEI. Trimming removed 1 base from V and 6 bases from J, with 15 bases in between. The CDR3 totals 15 residues. The CDR3 DNA reads as TGTGCCAGCAGTGAAGGGGGATCCCTAGCCCATGGCTACACCTTC. Amino acid sequence: CASSEGGSLAHGYTF.

This CDR3 reads CAWAPGPLSYEQYF. In DNA form, the CDR3 reads TGTGCCTGGGCCCCCGGGCCCCTCTCCTACGAGCAGTACTTC. The chain combines TRBV30 with TRBJ2-7; D is uncertain. The CDR3 length is 14 residues. Deletions cut 5 bases from V and 0 bases from J, with 14 bases between. Germline CDR1 is GTSNPN and CDR2 is SVGIG (reference sequence).

J is TRBJ2-1 and V is TRBV10-2, with D possibly being TRBD2 (6 bases). The V end lost 6 bases, the J end lost 7 bases, and 10 bases lay between the germline ends. This CDR3 spans 12 amino acids. Germline values: CDR1 WSHSY, CDR2 SAAADI. Here the CDR3 reads CASRSSGNEQFF. As DNA, the CDR3 is TGCGCCAGCAGATCCAGCGGGAATGAGCAGTTCTTC.

This clone was seen once. The V call is TRBV29-1, the J call TRBJ2-6; D not resolved. From germline, CDR1 is SQVTM and CDR2 ANQGSEA. The V end lost 7 bases, the J end lost 0 bases, and 16 bases lay between the germline ends. This CDR3 region has 16 residues. The CDR3 region has the DNA TGCAGCGGATTGGCGGAAAGCTCCTCTGGGGCCAACGTCCTGACTTTC. Protein: CSGLAESSSGANVLTF.

J is TRBJ2-2 and V is TRBV11-3; 9 nucleotides agree with TRBD2. In germline, CDR1 is SGHNT, CDR2 YENEEA. Germline trimming cut 5 bases from V and 2 bases from J; bases unmatched to any gene: 3. This CDR3 spans 15 amino acids. CDR3 DNA: TGTGCCAGCAGCCCCGGGACTAGCAACACCGGGGAGCTGTTTTTT. Amino acid sequence: CASSPGTSNTGELFF.

The chain joins TRBV13 to TRBJ2-4; 7 bases agree with TRBD1. The CDR3 extends over 15 amino acids. Losses at the gene ends were 5 bases for V and 2 bases for J; bases not matched to a gene: 6. The V gene's germline CDR1 is PRHDT and CDR2 FYEKMQ (reference sequence). The CDR3 here is CASSTRQGSKNIQYF. For the CDR3, the DNA is TGTGCCAGCAGCACCCGACAGGGTTCCAAAAACATTCAGTACTTC.

V usage is TRBV27 and J usage is TRBJ2-2; D call uncertain. Between the trimmed V and J ends, which lost 5 bases and 5 bases, there was a span of 9 bases. Looked up from germline, CDR1 is MNHEY and CDR2 is SMNVEV (reference sequence). CDR3 size: 13 residues. For the CDR3, the DNA is TGTGCCAGCAGTCCCTGGCTGACCGGGGAGCTGTTTTTT. Residues: CASSPWLTGELFF.

The genes are TRBV11-3 and TRBJ2-7; 8 nucleotides agree with TRBD2. The CDR3 has 13 amino acids. Unmatched junction bases numbered 6, after V lost 8 bases and J lost 3 bases. CDR1 is SGHNT, CDR2 YENEEA, per germline. The CDR3 DNA sequence: TGTGCCAGCCAGGGACTAGGTCTCTACGAGCAGTACTTC. It encodes CASQGLGLYEQYF.

The CDR3 DNA follows: TGTGCCAGCAGCGTAGGGCAGGGGCCTAATGAAAAACTGTTTTTT. It translates to CASSVGQGPNEKLFF. This sequence joins TRBV9 and TRBJ1-4; D perhaps matches TRBD1 (6 bases). CDR1 is SGDLS and CDR2 is YYNGEE in the germline V gene. The CDR3 length is 15 residues. V lost 0 bases and J lost 3, with 9 bases in between.

J is TRBJ2-1 and V is TRBV27, with 9 positions matching TRBD2. Trimming cost V 5 bases and J 4 bases; bases outside gene matches: 6. Germline CDR1 is MNHEY and CDR2 is SMNVEV (reference sequence). The CDR3 is 15 amino acids. The chain's CDR3 is CASSPALAGYNEQFF. The CDR3 DNA reads TGTGCCAGCAGTCCCGCCCTAGCGGGGTACAATGAGCAGTTCTTC.

The rearrangement links TRBV28 to TRBJ1-5, with unresolved D. The CDR3 totals 12 residues. Germline assignment: CDR1 MDHEN and CDR2 SYDVKM. Trimming stripped 3 bases from V and 3 bases from J, with 3 bases between. Here the CDR3 reads CASSFTNQPQHF. CDR3 in DNA: TGTGCCAGCAGTTTTACCAATCAGCCCCAGCATTTT.

This clone was seen once. This rearrangement joins TRBV6-1 to TRBJ2-2, with D perhaps matching TRBD2 (6 bases). This CDR3 is built from 15 residues. Looked up from germline, CDR1 is MNHNS and CDR2 is SASEGT. V lost 3 bases to trimming and J lost 2 bases, with 10 bases between them. CDR3 residues: CASSDWTTNTGELFF. Written as DNA, the CDR3 is TGTGCCAGCAGTGACTGGACTACAAACACCGGGGAGCTGTTTTTT.

The chain carries TRBV11-2 and TRBJ2-1; D unresolved. Germline assignment: CDR1 SGHAT and CDR2 FQNNGV. This CDR3 has 15 amino acids. The ends were cut back, 1 base at V and 0 bases at J, with 7 bases in the middle. The CDR3 loop reads CASSLVQSSYNEQFF. The CDR3 DNA follows: TGTGCCAGCAGCTTAGTACAGAGCTCCTACAATGAGCAGTTCTTC.

The rearrangement uses TRBV30 and TRBJ2-1, with D unclear. The CDR3 runs 14 residues. The germline V and J ends were trimmed by 4 bases and 6 bases, with 16 bases remaining between them. Germline V CDR1 and CDR2: GTSNPN, SVGIG (reference sequence). CDR3 loop: CAWKVGLAGNEQFF. The DNA of the CDR3 is TGTGCCTGGAAAGTGGGTCTGGCCGGCAATGAGCAGTTCTTC.

The chain employs TRBV5-1 and TRBJ2-1; the match to TRBD2 covers 12 bases. The germline V gene has CDR1 SGHRS and CDR2 YFSETQ. This CDR3 contains 16 residues. V was clipped by 4 bases and J by 4 bases; unmatched bases: 6. This chain's CDR3 is CASSPRTSGIYNEQFF. In nucleotides, the CDR3 is TGCGCCAGCAGCCCCCGGACTAGCGGGATTTACAATGAGCAGTTCTTC.

The V call is TRBV28, the J call TRBJ1-4; no clear D gene. The CDR3 runs 13 residues. Germline CDR1 reads MDHEN; CDR2 reads SYDVKM. Trimming removed 4 bases at V and 5 bases at J, with 8 bases between. This CDR3 reads CASSYLYNEKLFF. The DNA of the CDR3 is TGTGCCAGCAGTTATCTCTACAATGAAAAACTGTTTTTT.

This chain uses TRBV4-1 with TRBJ2-7, with 14 bases lining up with TRBD2. With V trimmed by 4 bases and J by 2 bases, 10 bases remained unmatched. The CDR3 sequence is 18 residues long. Germline V CDR1 and CDR2: MGHRA, YSYEKL. In nucleotides, the CDR3 is TGCGCCAGCAGCCTAATACCGGGACTAGCGGGAGATCCCTACGAGCAGTACTTC. Translated: CASSLIPGLAGDPYEQYF.

The gene calls are TRBV4-1 and TRBJ2-3; 8 nucleotides align to TRBD1. This CDR3 has 14 amino acids. The V gene end was trimmed by 4 bases and the J gene end by 2 bases; junction bases not matched to a gene: 2. The V gene's germline CDR1 is MGHRA and CDR2 YSYEKL. DNA for the CDR3: TGCGCCAGCAGCCGGGACAGGAACACAGATACGCAGTATTTT. Encoded protein: CASSRDRNTDTQYF.

This clone was seen once. The chain couples TRBV5-4 to TRBJ2-3; D is perhaps TRBD1 (5 bases). The ends were cut back, 0 bases at V and 1 base at J, with 12 bases in the middle. Germline V CDR1 and CDR2: SGHNT, YYREEE (reference sequence). This CDR3 is built from 16 residues. CDR3 protein: CASSLGGGAGTDTQYF. The DNA for the CDR3 is TGTGCCAGCAGCTTGGGGGGTGGGGCAGGCACAGATACGCAGTATTTT. Using reference TRBV5-4 and TRBJ2-3 for the parts outside the CDR3, the full variable domain is ETGVTQSPTHLIKTRGQQVTLRCSSQSGHNTVSWYQQALGQGPQFIFQYYREEENGRGNFPPRFSGLQFPNYSSELNVNALELDDSALYLCASSLGGGAGTDTQYFGPGTRLTVL.

This sequence joins TRBV2 and TRBJ1-3; no reliable D call. CDR1 and CDR2 from the germline V gene are SNHLY and FYNNEI. The CDR3 totals 11 residues. The V and J ends lost 1 base and 7 bases respectively, with 2 bases between them. The chain's CDR3 is CASSEVNTIYF. In DNA, the CDR3 is TGTGCCAGCAGTGAAGTGAACACCATATATTTT.

The J gene is TRBJ2-5, the V gene TRBV9; TRBD2 matches at 8 bases. With V trimmed by 2 bases and J by 2 bases, 14 bases remained unmatched. Per germline, CDR1 SGDLS and CDR2 YYNGEE. There are 18 residues in the CDR3. The CDR3 protein is CASSVGASGGISQETQYF. CDR3 DNA sequence: TGTGCCAGCAGCGTCGGCGCCAGCGGGGGCATCTCTCAAGAGACCCAGTACTTC. The variable domain in full, completed from reference TRBV9 and TRBJ2-5, reads DSGVTQTPKHLITATGQRVTLRCSPRSGDLSVYWYQQSLDQGLQFLIQYYNGEERAKGNILERFSAQQFPDLHSELNLSSLELGDSALYFCASSVGASGGISQETQYFGPGTRLLVL.

This clone was recorded once. J is TRBJ2-2 and V is TRBV19; 7 bases are a match to TRBD2. Trimming cost V 3 bases and J 3 bases; bases outside gene matches: 1. Germline values: CDR1 LNHDA, CDR2 SQIVND (reference sequence). CDR3 length: 14 residues. DNA for the CDR3: TGTGCCAGTAGTATTGGGGGGGACACCGGGGAGCTGTTTTTT. Translated: CASSIGGDTGELFF.

The J gene is TRBJ2-1, the V gene TRBV7-2; the match to TRBD2 covers 8 bases. V dropped 0 bases and J dropped 12; count of bases not matched to a gene: 1. There are 12 residues in the CDR3. Looked up from germline, CDR1 is SGHTA and CDR2 is FQGNSA. CDR3 coding DNA: TGTGCCAGCAGCTTAGCGAGCGGGGGGCAGTTCTTC. It codes for CASSLASGGQFF.

The chain recombines TRBV5-1 with TRBJ2-5; a possible D gene is TRBD2 (7 bases). V gave up 3 bases and J gave up 1 base, with 10 bases separating them. The CDR3 runs to 14 residues. Germline V CDR1 and CDR2: SGHRS, YFSETQ. CDR3 loop: CASSSRGAQETQYF. For the CDR3, the DNA is TGCGCCAGCAGCTCACGGGGGGCCCAAGAGACCCAGTACTTC.